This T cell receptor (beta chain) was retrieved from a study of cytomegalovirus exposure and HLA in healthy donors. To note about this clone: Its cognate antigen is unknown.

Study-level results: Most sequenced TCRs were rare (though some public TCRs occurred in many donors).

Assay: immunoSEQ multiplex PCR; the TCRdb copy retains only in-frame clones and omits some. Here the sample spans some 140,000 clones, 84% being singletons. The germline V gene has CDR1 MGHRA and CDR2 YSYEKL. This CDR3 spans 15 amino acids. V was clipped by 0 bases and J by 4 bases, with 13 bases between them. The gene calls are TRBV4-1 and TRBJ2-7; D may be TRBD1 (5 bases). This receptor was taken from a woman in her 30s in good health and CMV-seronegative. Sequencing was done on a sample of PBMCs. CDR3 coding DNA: TGCGCCAGCAGCCAAGACGACGGCAGGGAATACGAGCAGTACTTC. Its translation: CASSQDDGREYEQYF.